The clone carrying this TCR beta chain was counted a few times. Its specificity is not known. Donors underwent one heparinised blood draw, roughly 110 mL on average. Sorted CD4+ subsets: naive, central memory, regulatory, stem cell-like memory (CD45RO/CCR7/CD25/CD127/CD95/CD27 panel). These data originate in a study of beta chain features in type 1 diabetes. Trimming left V 5 bases short and J 3 bases short, with 10 bases between. This CDR3 comprises 14 residues. Per the germline V gene, CDR1 is SGHTA and CDR2 is FQGNSA. Study findings and constraints: Type 1 diabetes patients had moderately but significantly shorter TCRB CDR3s in all four CD4+ subsets. In these data, an HLA type influence on TCRB rearrangement remained unresolved. Diminished insertions and augmented deletions at VDJ junctions characterized type 1 diabetes patients.

What was sequenced were expressed TCRB transcripts, since all of the isolated RNA had been reverse transcribed. Libraries were prepared by immunoSEQ multiplex PCR; TCRdb keeps only in-frame clonotypes and omits some of them. This table has about 650,000 clones, 9.5% to 15% appearing once. This chain connects TRBV7-2 to TRBJ2-2, with D possibly matching TRBD1 (5 bases). The receptor was isolated from a man aged 25-40 years with type 1 diabetes. Material: naive CD4+ T cells from blood. CDR3 amino acids: CASSPDRYTGELFF. In DNA, the CDR3 is TGTGCCAGCAGCCCTGACAGATACACCGGGGAGCTGTTTTTT.